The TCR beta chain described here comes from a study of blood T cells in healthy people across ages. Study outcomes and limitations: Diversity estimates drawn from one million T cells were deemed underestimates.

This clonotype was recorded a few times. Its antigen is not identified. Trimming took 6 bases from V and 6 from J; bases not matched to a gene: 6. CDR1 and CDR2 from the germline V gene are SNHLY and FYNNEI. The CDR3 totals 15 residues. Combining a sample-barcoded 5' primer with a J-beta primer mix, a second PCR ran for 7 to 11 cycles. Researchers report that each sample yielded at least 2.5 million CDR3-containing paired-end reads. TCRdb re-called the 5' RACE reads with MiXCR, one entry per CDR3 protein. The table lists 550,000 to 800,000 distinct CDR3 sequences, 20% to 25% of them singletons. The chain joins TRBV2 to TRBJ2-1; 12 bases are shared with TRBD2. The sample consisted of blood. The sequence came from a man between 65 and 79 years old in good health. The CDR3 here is CASRTGTSGFNEQFF. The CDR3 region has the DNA TGTGCCAGCAGGACCGGGACTAGCGGGTTCAATGAGCAGTTCTTC.